The T cell receptor (beta chain) under discussion was sequenced for a study of cytomegalovirus exposure and HLA in healthy donors. This clone was found a few times. The antigen is undetermined. Trimming cost V 1 base and J 5 bases; bases outside gene matches: 10. This CDR3 has 16 residues. The germline CDR1 and CDR2 sequences are SGHRS and YFSETQ. The PCR made use of 60 Vbeta and 13 Jbeta primers. Assay: immunoSEQ multiplex PCR; the TCRdb copy retains only in-frame clones and omits some. The sample carries about 170,000 clones, 75% to 90% recorded once. Study observations and caveats: According to an earlier analysis, most TCR beta V segments yielded productive rearrangements about 90% or about 30% of the time. It was assumed in the presence/absence analyses that sequencing depth was roughly uniform across donors. Later analysis suggested most CMV-associated TCR beta chains were HLA-restricted.

The material sequenced was PBMCs. The clonotype comes from a male donor in good health and CMV-seronegative. The chain carries TRBV5-1 and TRBJ2-7; 9 nucleotides line up with TRBD2. The DNA for the CDR3 is TGCGCCAGCAGCTTGAGTATGTCTAGCGGGGTCAACGAGCAGTACTTC. Amino acid sequence: CASSLSMSSGVNEQYF.